A selection of T cell receptor beta chains follows, all from one sample in a study of graft-versus-host responses after intestinal transplantation. The antigens for these receptors are not known. Assay used: immunoSEQ multiplex PCR; TCRdb lists only in-frame clones, some missing. Found here are fewer than 120,000 clones, roughly 93% of them singletons; the top ten hold roughly 0.5%. The sequencing used unstimulated CD8+ T cells sorted from spleen or lymph node cells, collected before intestinal transplant. Receptors originate from a human donor who received an intestinal transplant. The CDR3 runs from the conserved cysteine through the conserved F or W. The order of the fields is clone size, J gene, V gene, D gene, CDR3 DNA, CDR3 protein. A D gene is named only where the DNA matches it firmly. Rows may omit the clone size; those that give it use once, few, many or a size class.

>NA|TRBJ2-5|TRBV7-8|TRBD2
TGTGCCAGCAGCTGGGGACTAGCGGGAGAGGAGACCCAGTACTTC
CASSWGLAGEETQYF
>NA|TRBJ2-7|TRBV6-5|TRBD2
TGTGCCAGCAGTTCGACTAGCAGGCTCGAGCAGTACTTC
CASSSTSRLEQYF
>NA|TRBJ1-2|TRBV19|NA
TGTGCCAGTAGTATCGGGCAGGGCAACGGCTACACCTTC
CASSIGQGNGYTF
>NA|TRBJ2-7|TRBV27|TRBD1
TGTGCCAGCAGTTCGCACGACCCGAGACAGGGGGCCCCCTACGAGCAGTACTTC
CASSSHDPRQGAPYEQYF
>NA|TRBJ1-2|TRBV6-1|NA
TGTGCCAGCAGTGAAGTCGGGGGGCTCGTCTATGGCTACACCTTC
CASSEVGGLVYGYTF
>NA|TRBJ1-2|TRBV7-8|NA
TGTGCCAGCAGTCCGAGGGAGGGGAATGGCTACACCTTC
CASSPREGNGYTF
>NA|TRBJ2-7|TRBV6-5|TRBD1
TGTGCCAGCAGCGGACAGGGGGCTAATGAGCAGTACTTC
CASSGQGANEQYF
>NA|TRBJ2-2|TRBV5-5|TRBD2
TGTGCCAGCAGCCCATCCGGGACTAGCGGGAGGTATGACACCGGGGAGCTGTTTTTT
CASSPSGTSGRYDTGELFF
>NA|TRBJ2-7|TRBV11-2|TRBD2
TGTGCCAGCAGCCGGCCAGGGCTAGCGGTCTACGAGCAGTACTTC
CASSRPGLAVYEQYF
>NA|TRBJ2-2|TRBV9|NA
TGTGCCAGCAGCGTAGGGACTGGATGGGCGGATACGAACACCGGGGAGCTGTTTTTT
CASSVGTGWADTNTGELFF
>NA|TRBJ1-1|TRBV14|NA
TGTGCCAGCAGCCAAGCGGGGGTGAGGACTGAAGCTTTCTTT
CASSQAGVRTEAFF
>NA|TRBJ2-7|TRBV4-1|NA
TGCGCCAGCAGCCAAGGTACTTTCTCCTACGAGCAGTACTTC
CASSQGTFSYEQYF
>NA|TRBJ2-3|TRBV4-1|TRBD2
TGCGCCAGCAGCCAAGTTCTAGCGGGAGGCCGTACGCAGTATTTT
CASSQVLAGGRTQYF
>NA|TRBJ2-1|TRBV14|TRBD2
TGTGCCAGCAGCTTATTAGCGGGCTCCTACAATGAGCAGTTCTTC
CASSLLAGSYNEQFF
>NA|TRBJ2-1|TRBV9|TRBD2
TGTGCCAGCAGCGTCGGACTAGCGGGAGACGATGAGCAGTTCTTC
CASSVGLAGDDEQFF
>NA|TRBJ2-7|TRBV15|NA
TGTGCCACCAGCCAAGGATACGAGCAGTACTTC
CATSQGYEQYF
>NA|TRBJ1-2|TRBV28|TRBD1
TGTGCCAGACAGGGGCCCCCCTATGGCTACACCTTC
CARQGPPYGYTF
>once|TRBJ2-1|TRBV7-9|NA
TGTGCCAGCAGCGAGCATCTGAGCTCCTACAATGAGCAGTTCTTC
CASSEHLSSYNEQFF
>NA|TRBJ2-3|TRBV7-6|TRBD1
TGTGCCAGCAGCTTCACAGGGGGTGTGGCAGATACGCAGTATTTT
CASSFTGGVADTQYF
>NA|TRBJ1-1|TRBV4-1|NA
TGCGCCAGTCAGGGCATGAACACTGAAGCTTTCTTT
CASQGMNTEAFF
>NA|TRBJ2-3|TRBV2|NA
TGTGCCAGCAGTGCTGGGGGCACAGATACGCAGTATTTT
CASSAGGTDTQYF
>NA|TRBJ2-5|TRBV10-3|TRBD2
TGTGCCATCAGTGATGTTGTCCCGGGAGCGGGGGAGACCCAGTACTTC
CAISDVVPGAGETQYF
>once|TRBJ2-3|TRBV4-2|TRBD2
TGTGCCAGCAGCCAAGAGATCCCATACGGGAGGATCAGGACAGATACGCAGTATTTT
CASSQEIPYGRIRTDTQYF
>NA|TRBJ2-3|TRBV11-3|NA
TGTGCCAGCAGCCAAAAGGCGACGGCAGATACGCAGTATTTT
CASSQKATADTQYF
>NA|TRBJ2-3|TRBV9|TRBD2
TGTGCCAGCAGCGGAGAGAGCGGGGTTAGCACAGATACGCAGTATTTT
CASSGESGVSTDTQYF
>NA|TRBJ2-7|TRBV11-2|TRBD2
TGTGCCAGCAGCATGTCGGGACTAGCCTCCTACGAGCAGTACTTC
CASSMSGLASYEQYF
>NA|TRBJ2-7|TRBV7-9|NA
TGTGCCAGCAGCTTACTTCCCGACGGGCAGTACTTC
CASSLLPDGQYF
>NA|TRBJ1-4|TRBV7-9|NA
TGTGCCAGCAGCGAAGGAGGGCTTAATGAAAAACTGTTTTTT
CASSEGGLNEKLFF
>once|TRBJ2-7|TRBV30|TRBD2
TGTGCCTGGAGGCCAGCGGGAGCCCAGGAGCAGTACTTC
CAWRPAGAQEQYF
>NA|TRBJ2-7|TRBV27|NA
TGTGCCAGCGGCTTGGGGTCGTCCTCCTACGAGCAGTACTTC
CASGLGSSSYEQYF
>NA|TRBJ2-1|TRBV20-1|TRBD1
TGCAGTGGGGACAGGGACAATGAGCAGTTCTTC
CSGDRDNEQFF
>NA|TRBJ2-1|TRBV5-8|NA
TGTGCCAGCAGCTTGGTCTACAATGAGCAGTTCTTC
CASSLVYNEQFF
>NA|TRBJ2-1|TRBV10-3|TRBD1
TGTGCCATCAGTGAGTCGTGGACAGGGAGTGATGAGCAGTTCTTC
CAISESWTGSDEQFF
>NA|TRBJ1-1|TRBV27|NA
TGTGCCAGCAGTTTATCAAAGGGGAACACTGAAGCTTTCTTT
CASSLSKGNTEAFF
>NA|TRBJ1-1|TRBV18|NA
TGTGCCAGCTCACCACCGGACCGTCCCTCTGAAGCTTTCTTT
CASSPPDRPSEAFF
>NA|TRBJ2-1|TRBV28|NA
TGTGCCAGCAGTCCTCGAACGCCCGCCGAAGGCAATGAGCAGTTCTTC
CASSPRTPAEGNEQFF
>NA|TRBJ2-1|TRBV6-5|NA
TGTGCCAGCGCCGCCGGGGGCCTAAACAATGAGCAGTTCTTC
CASAAGGLNNEQFF
>NA|TRBJ2-7|TRBV9|TRBD1
TGTGCCAGCAACCCCGGGACAGGGGGCAGCGAGCAGTACTTC
CASNPGTGGSEQYF
>NA|TRBJ2-7|TRBV4-1|NA
TGCGCCAGCAGCCAAGATATAAGAGACGAGCAGTACTTC
CASSQDIRDEQYF
>NA|TRBJ2-7|TRBV6-4|NA
TGTGCCAGCAGTGCTCAGGATCCGCTTTACGAGCAGTACTTC
CASSAQDPLYEQYF
>NA|TRBJ2-3|TRBV19|NA
TGTGCCAGTAGTACCGGACGGTTGGGAGATACGCAGTATTTT
CASSTGRLGDTQYF
>NA|TRBJ2-7|TRBV4-1|NA
TGCGCCAGCAGCCAAGATTGGGGCCCCTACGAGCAGTACTTC
CASSQDWGPYEQYF
>NA|TRBJ1-4|TRBV25-1|NA
TGTGCCAGCAGTGATCGCCCCGGGACAACGGATGAAAAACTGTTTTTT
CASSDRPGTTDEKLFF
>NA|TRBJ2-1|TRBV19|TRBD2
TGTGCCAGTAGTACCCGTCGGGCGGGAGGGCCCTACAATGAGCAGTTCTTC
CASSTRRAGGPYNEQFF
>NA|TRBJ1-2|TRBV5-4|NA
TGTGCCACCCAGCTTGGTACTACACCCAACTATGGCTACACCTTC
CATQLGTTPNYGYTF
>once|TRBJ2-5|TRBV14|NA
TGTGCCAGCAGCCAAGATCACGGGGTTGGCGAGACCCAGTACTTC
CASSQDHGVGETQYF
>NA|TRBJ2-3|TRBV4-1|NA
TGCGCCAGCAGCCGGAGCTCGGCAGATACGCAGTATTTT
CASSRSSADTQYF
>NA|TRBJ1-1|TRBV23-1|NA
TGCGCCAGCTCCAAGATGAACACTGAAGCTTTCTTT
CASSKMNTEAFF
>once|TRBJ2-4|TRBV11-1|NA
TGTGCCAGCAGCTTTGGATCGGCCAAAAACATTCAGTACTTC
CASSFGSAKNIQYF
>NA|TRBJ1-5|TRBV6-1|NA
TGTGCCAGCAGTGAACGGGACGGGTCTGGGCCCCAGCATTTT
CASSERDGSGPQHF
>once|TRBJ1-1|TRBV7-8|NA
TGTGCCAGCAGTCTAGCTAAAACGGGAAACACTGAAGCTTTCTTT
CASSLAKTGNTEAFF
>NA|TRBJ1-1|TRBV7-9|NA
TGTGCCAGCAGCTTTCTAATGAACACTGAAGCTTTCTTT
CASSFLMNTEAFF
>NA|TRBJ2-2|TRBV7-9|NA
TGTGCCAGCAGCTCCGGGTTGGGGGACGGGGAGCTGTTTTTT
CASSSGLGDGELFF
>NA|TRBJ2-2|TRBV10-1|TRBD2
TGCGCCAGCAGTTCTAGCGGGAGGGCTTCGAACACCGGGGAGCTGTTTTTT
CASSSSGRASNTGELFF
>NA|TRBJ2-7|TRBV5-6|NA
TGTGCCAGCAGCTTGGGATACGAGCAGTACTTC
CASSLGYEQYF
>once|TRBJ2-6|TRBV6-1|TRBD2
TGTGCCAGCAGTGCGCTAGCGGGACCATCTGGGGCCAACGTCCTGACTTTC
CASSALAGPSGANVLTF
>once|TRBJ1-4|TRBV9|NA
TGTGCCAGCAGCGTAGGAGGGGGGCCTAAAAATGAAAAACTGTTTTTT
CASSVGGGPKNEKLFF